This note documents a single TCR beta chain sequence. What it binds is unknown. The CDR3 is 16 amino acids. Trimming cost V 6 bases and J 0 bases; bases outside gene matches: 11. CDR1 is SQVTM and CDR2 is ANQGSEA in the germline V gene. This record comes from a study of beta chain features in type 1 diabetes. Findings and limits, study-wide: Moderately but significantly shorter TCRB CDR3s were found in Type 1 diabetes patients in all four CD4+ subsets.

What was sequenced were expressed TCRB transcripts, since all of the isolated RNA had been reverse transcribed. Profiling relied on immunoSEQ multiplex PCR, and the TCRdb table lists in-frame clones only, not all of them. This table has about 160,000 clones, almost 65% appearing once. This receptor was identified in a man aged 25-40 years with type 1 diabetes. What was sequenced was naive CD4+ T cells from blood. This rearrangement joins TRBV29-1 to TRBJ2-4; 7 bases are shared with TRBD2. CDR3 DNA: TGCAGCGTACTAGCGTCCAACCCTCTAGCCAAAAACATTCAGTACTTC. This codes for CSVLASNPLAKNIQYF. The full variable domain, with the rest looked up from reference TRBV29-1 and TRBJ2-4, is SAVISQKPSRDICQRGTSLTIQCQVDSQVTMMFWYRQQPGQSLTLIATANQGSEATYESGFVIDKFPISRPNLTFSTLTVSNMSPEDSSIYLCSVLASNPLAKNIQYFGAGTRLSVL.